This is a list of T cell receptor beta chains from one sample in a study of breast tumors, draining lymph nodes, adjacent tissues. TCRdb reanalysed the multiplex PCR reads using MiXCR and keeps one entry per CDR3 protein. The table includes approximately 130,000 distinct CDR3 sequences, over 20% detected once. Specimen: axillary lymph node tissue. These receptor sequences come from a female donor with breast cancer. Some clones in this sample may be carry-over from other donors' samples. CDR3s include the opening cysteine and the closing phenylalanine or tryptophan. The order of the fields is clone size, V gene, J gene, D gene, CDR3 protein, CDR3 DNA. A D gene is named only where the DNA matches it firmly. Size values are once, few and many counts, or a class for expanded clones, and some rows have none.

size: many
V: TRBV20-1
J: TRBJ2-7
D: NA
CDR3: CSASTYEQYF
DNA: TGCAGTGCTAGCACCTACGAGCAGTACTTC

size: NA
V: TRBV6-1
J: TRBJ2-2
D: TRBD2
CDR3: CAGSEAGNGRGTGELFF
DNA: TGTGCCGGCAGTGAAGCGGGAAACGGGAGAGGTACCGGGGAGCTGTTTTTT

size: NA
V: TRBV5-1
J: TRBJ2-1
D: TRBD1
CDR3: CASSFLGTGGPSNNEQFF
DNA: TGCGCCAGCAGCTTCCTCGGGACAGGGGGCCCATCGAACAATGAGCAGTTCTTC

size: NA
V: TRBV20-1
J: TRBJ1-1
D: TRBD1
CDR3: CSATGTGVIGTEAFF
DNA: TGCAGTGCTACTGGGACAGGGGTAATAGGCACTGAAGCTTTCTTT

size: many
V: TRBV7-6
J: TRBJ2-2
D: TRBD2
CDR3: CASSLAWVLAEGANTGELFF
DNA: TGTGCCAGCAGCTTAGCTTGGGTACTAGCGGAGGGGGCGAACACCGGGGAGCTGTTTTTT

size: many
V: TRBV3-1
J: TRBJ2-7
D: TRBD2
CDR3: CASSHGLAGGRPWEQYF
DNA: TGTGCCAGCAGCCATGGATTAGCGGGAGGCCGGCCGTGGGAGCAGTACTTC

size: NA
V: TRBV28
J: TRBJ2-2
D: NA
CDR3: CASRKDGNTGELFF
DNA: TGTGCCAGCAGGAAGGACGGAAACACCGGGGAGCTGTTTTTT

size: many
V: TRBV24-1
J: TRBJ1-2
D: NA
CDR3: CATSESQANYGYTF
DNA: TGTGCCACCAGTGAATCCCAGGCTAACTATGGCTACACCTTC

size: many
V: TRBV15
J: TRBJ1-5
D: TRBD1
CDR3: CATSRTRGINQPQHF
DNA: TGTGCCACCAGCAGAACCAGGGGGATCAATCAGCCCCAGCATTTT

size: many
V: TRBV15
J: TRBJ1-2
D: NA
CDR3: CATSRDYRVDGYTF
DNA: TGTGCCACCAGCAGAGATTACAGGGTGGATGGCTACACCTTC

size: many
V: TRBV24-1
J: TRBJ1-2
D: NA
CDR3: CATSDPRGDPRGYTF
DNA: TGTGCCACCAGTGATCCCCGCGGGGACCCCAGGGGCTACACCTTC

size: many
V: TRBV11-2
J: TRBJ2-7
D: TRBD1
CDR3: CASSAPGGPGEQYF
DNA: TGTGCCAGCAGCGCGCCAGGGGGACCTGGCGAGCAGTACTTC

size: many
V: TRBV27
J: TRBJ2-7
D: NA
CDR3: CASSLRSGFGYEQYF
DNA: TGTGCCAGCAGTTTAAGGTCGGGTTTCGGGTACGAGCAGTACTTC

size: NA
V: TRBV10-2
J: TRBJ1-1
D: NA
CDR3: CASSESGGEAFF
DNA: TGCGCCAGCAGTGAGTCGGGGGGCGAAGCTTTCTTT

size: many
V: TRBV6-5
J: TRBJ2-1
D: TRBD2
CDR3: CASRTSGGGDEQFF
DNA: TGTGCCAGCCGTACTAGCGGAGGAGGGGATGAGCAGTTCTTC

size: many
V: TRBV9
J: TRBJ2-1
D: NA
CDR3: CASSVVGEGGGRGNNEQFF
DNA: TGTGCCAGCAGCGTAGTAGGGGAGGGAGGGGGAAGGGGGAACAATGAGCAGTTCTTC

size: many
V: TRBV7-9
J: TRBJ2-7
D: NA
CDR3: CASSFDGYEQYF
DNA: TGTGCCAGCAGTTTTGACGGGTACGAGCAGTACTTC

size: NA
V: TRBV27
J: TRBJ2-1
D: TRBD2
CDR3: CASSWGLTDNEQLF
DNA: TGTGCCAGCAGTTGGGGACTAACTGACAATGAGCAGCTCTTC

size: many
V: TRBV20-1
J: TRBJ2-1
D: NA
CDR3: CSASSSVSSYNEQFF
DNA: TGCAGTGCTAGTTCGTCCGTCAGCTCCTACAATGAGCAGTTCTTC

size: many
V: TRBV3-1
J: TRBJ2-7
D: NA
CDR3: CASSQATPEQYF
DNA: TGTGCCAGCAGCCAAGCCACCCCCGAGCAGTACTTC

size: many
V: TRBV12-3/TRBV12-4
J: TRBJ2-3
D: TRBD2
CDR3: CASSAREGVTDTQYF
DNA: TGTGCCAGCAGTGCCCGGGAGGGAGTCACAGATACGCAGTATTTT

size: many
V: TRBV5-5
J: TRBJ2-7
D: TRBD2
CDR3: CASSFLGLARGRVYEQYF
DNA: TGTGCCAGCAGCTTCCTGGGACTAGCGAGAGGTAGGGTCTACGAGCAGTACTTC

size: NA
V: TRBV28
J: TRBJ2-1
D: NA
CDR3: CAGRGVQAGRYNEQFF
DNA: TGTGCCGGCAGGGGAGTCCAAGCGGGAAGGTACAATGAGCAGTTCTTC

size: NA
V: TRBV28
J: TRBJ1-5
D: NA
CDR3: CACSTRSFNLPQHF
DNA: TGTGCCTGCAGTACTAGGAGTTTCAATCTGCCCCAGCATTTT

size: NA
V: TRBV28
J: TRBJ1-6
D: NA
CDR3: CASSSPHTPLHF
DNA: TGTGCCAGCAGTTCCCCTCATACACCCCTCCACTTT

size: many
V: TRBV15
J: TRBJ2-7
D: TRBD2
CDR3: CATSRELAGSYEQYF
DNA: TGTGCCACCAGCAGAGAGCTAGCGGGGTCCTACGAGCAGTACTTC

size: many
V: TRBV7-9
J: TRBJ2-7
D: NA
CDR3: CASSDGGRSYEQYF
DNA: TGTGCCAGCAGTGACGGGGGACGATCCTACGAGCAGTACTTC

size: NA
V: TRBV3-1
J: TRBJ2-7
D: TRBD2
CDR3: CASSRTSGSQGTYEQYF
DNA: TGTGCCAGCAGCCGGACTAGCGGGAGTCAGGGGACCTACGAGCAGTACTTC

size: many
V: TRBV7-8
J: TRBJ2-3
D: NA
CDR3: CASSLETVGKPADTQYF
DNA: TGTGCCAGCAGCTTAGAGACGGTTGGTAAGCCGGCAGATACGCAGTATTTT

size: few
V: TRBV12-5
J: TRBJ2-3
D: TRBD2
CDR3: CASGLKREAGGRTDTQYF
DNA: TGTGCTAGTGGTTTGAAACGGGAAGCGGGAGGTAGGACAGATACGCAGTATTTT

size: many
V: TRBV2
J: TRBJ2-1
D: TRBD2
CDR3: CASSTRLAGFHDEQFF
DNA: TGTGCCAGCAGTACCCGACTAGCGGGATTCCACGATGAGCAGTTCTTC

size: many
V: TRBV4-1
J: TRBJ2-3
D: NA
CDR3: CASSQEFYLVLNTQYF
DNA: TGCGCCAGCAGCCAAGAGTTCTATTTAGTGCTAAATACGCAGTATTTT

size: many
V: TRBV11-2
J: TRBJ2-1
D: TRBD1
CDR3: CASSSPGQAYVNEQFF
DNA: TGTGCCAGCAGCTCACCGGGACAGGCGTACGTCAATGAGCAGTTCTTC

size: NA
V: TRBV19
J: TRBJ2-1
D: NA
CDR3: CASSQKLSQPGLLNNEQFF
DNA: TGTGCCAGTAGTCAAAAGCTGAGCCAACCGGGACTGCTCAACAATGAGCAGTTCTTC

size: many
V: TRBV2
J: TRBJ2-7
D: TRBD2
CDR3: CASSIAGAPDNEQYF
DNA: TGTGCCAGCAGCATAGCGGGAGCCCCAGATAACGAGCAGTACTTC

size: many
V: TRBV7-3
J: TRBJ2-7
D: TRBD2
CDR3: CASSLFLAGEDEQYF
DNA: TGTGCCAGCAGCTTATTCCTAGCGGGAGAGGACGAGCAGTACTTC

size: many
V: TRBV5-4
J: TRBJ2-1
D: TRBD2
CDR3: CASSLSISGGESNEQFF
DNA: TGTGCCAGCAGCTTGTCTATCTCGGGAGGGGAAAGCAATGAGCAGTTCTTC

size: many
V: TRBV9
J: TRBJ2-3
D: NA
CDR3: CASSVGPSTDTQYF
DNA: TGTGCCAGCAGCGTAGGTCCATCCACAGATACGCAGTATTTT

size: many
V: TRBV5-8
J: TRBJ2-7
D: TRBD2
CDR3: CASSLDTSGTYEQYF
DNA: TGTGCCAGCAGCTTGGACACTAGCGGGACCTACGAGCAGTACTTC

size: many
V: TRBV29-1
J: TRBJ1-5
D: NA
CDR3: CSVVVSSNQPQHF
DNA: TGCAGCGTTGTCGTGTCTAGCAATCAGCCCCAGCATTTT

size: NA
V: TRBV4-1
J: TRBJ1-1
D: TRBD1
CDR3: CASSRTGVYDTEAFF
DNA: TGCGCCAGCAGCCGGACAGGGGTATACGACACTGAAGCTTTCTTT

size: many
V: TRBV3-1
J: TRBJ2-1
D: NA
CDR3: CASSQLGGLEQFF
DNA: TGTGCCAGCAGCCAATTGGGGGGGCTCGAGCAGTTCTTC

size: many
V: TRBV5-6
J: TRBJ1-6
D: NA
CDR3: CASSFRSLGDNSPLHF
DNA: TGTGCCAGCAGCTTCCGGTCCCTTGGGGATAATTCACCCCTCCACTTT

size: many
V: TRBV27
J: TRBJ2-7
D: TRBD1
CDR3: CASSITGTGPYEQYF
DNA: TGTGCCAGCAGTATAACCGGGACAGGGCCCTACGAGCAGTACTTC

size: many
V: TRBV9
J: TRBJ2-2
D: NA
CDR3: CASSPTGTPNTGELFF
DNA: TGTGCCAGCAGCCCTACCGGGACTCCGAACACCGGGGAGCTGTTTTTT

size: few
V: TRBV5-1
J: TRBJ2-1
D: NA
CDR3: CASSLAGSREQFF
DNA: TGCGCCAGCAGCTTGGCGGGGTCGAGGGAGCAGTTCTTC

size: many
V: TRBV24-1
J: TRBJ2-1
D: NA
CDR3: CATSDAAYGSYNEQFF
DNA: TGTGCCACCAGTGATGCGGCTTACGGGTCCTACAATGAGCAGTTCTTC

size: NA
V: TRBV7-5
J: TRBJ2-7
D: NA
CDR3: CISVPGTVYEQYF
DNA: NA

size: NA
V: TRBV28
J: TRBJ1-3
D: NA
CDR3: CASSLIPGSGNTIYF
DNA: TGTGCCAGCAGTTTGATACCGGGATCTGGAAACACCATATATTTT

size: many
V: TRBV7-7
J: TRBJ2-5
D: TRBD1
CDR3: CASSPDRARPETQYF
DNA: TGTGCTAGCAGCCCCGACAGGGCCCGGCCGGAGACCCAGTACTTC

size: many
V: TRBV6-1
J: TRBJ1-2
D: NA
CDR3: CASSERQANYGYTF
DNA: TGTGCCAGCAGTGAAAGACAGGCTAACTATGGCTACACCTTC

size: NA
V: TRBV6-1
J: TRBJ1-6
D: TRBD1
CDR3: CASSLYPLGTGDNSPLHF
DNA: TGTGCCAGCAGTCTATACCCCCTAGGGACAGGGGATAATTCACCCCTCCACTTT

size: many
V: TRBV5-8
J: TRBJ1-5
D: TRBD1
CDR3: CASTMTGAGQPQHF
DNA: TGTGCCAGCACCATGACAGGGGCCGGTCAGCCCCAGCATTTT

size: many
V: TRBV20-1
J: TRBJ2-7
D: TRBD2
CDR3: CSARTPGLADEQYF
DNA: TGCAGTGCGAGGACCCCGGGACTAGCGGACGAGCAGTACTTC

size: many
V: TRBV27
J: TRBJ1-6
D: TRBD1
CDR3: CASSLRRPTGGPYNSPLHF
DNA: TGTGCCAGCAGTTTAAGGAGGCCCACAGGGGGCCCCTATAATTCACCCCTCCACTTT